The 17 T cell receptor beta chains presented below share a single source sample, sequenced in a study of regulatory T cells in long-lasting Graves disease. This sample's time point: newly diagnosed GD, antithyroid drugs for less than 3 months. The TCR library was made from RNA that had been extracted from PBMCs in TRIzol. Combining iRepertoire HTBI primers with Arm-PCR of CDR3 regions, the authors built TCR beta libraries. TCRdb ran MiXCR on the multiplex PCR reads and lists one entry per CDR3 protein. The sample contains hundreds of thousands of distinct CDR3 sequences, approximately 16% of which appear only once. These data were also filed under a second study, of T cells in Graves' hyperthyroidism and ophthalmopathy.

The specimen comprised peripheral blood mononuclear cells (PBMCs), sampled at new diagnosis, from a patient treated with antithyroid drugs. These receptors all stem from a woman aged 40 to 49 with Graves disease.

This clonotype has a count of ten or more. The chain recombines TRBV3-1 with TRBJ1-5; D remains ambiguous. V was trimmed by 1 base and J by 3 bases, leaving 7 bases between them. CDR1 LGHDT and CDR2 YNNKEL come from the germline V gene (reference sequence). CDR3 length: 14 amino acids. CDR3 region: CASSQGPNNQPQHF. CDR3 bases: TGTGCCAGCAGCCAAGGACCGAACAATCAGCCCCAGCATTTT.

The gene calls are TRBV10-3 and TRBJ2-1; D call uncertain. The V gene's germline CDR1 is ENHRY and CDR2 SYGVKD. The V end was cut by 4 bases, the J end by 12 bases, with 19 bases between. The CDR3 has 14 residues. The CDR3 DNA follows: TGTGCCATCAGTGGGCGGACGGCGGATACTGGGCAGTTCTTC. Translated, it gives CAISGRTADTGQFF.

The gene calls are TRBV5-6 and TRBJ2-7; D uncertain. There are 14 residues in the CDR3. CDR1 and CDR2 from the germline V gene are SGHDT and YYEEEE. V lost 0 bases, J lost 6 bases, and 13 bases lay in between. The CDR3 loop is CASSLVSERVEQYF. The DNA for the CDR3 is TGTGCCAGCAGCTTGGTTTCCGAAAGGGTCGAGCAGTACTTC.

The chain employs TRBV7-2 and TRBJ2-7; 14 bases agree with TRBD2. The CDR3 loop spans 18 amino acids. Trimming cost V 0 bases and J 4 bases; bases outside gene matches: 8. Germline CDR1 is SGHTA and CDR2 is FQGNSA. This chain's CDR3 is CASSLAGLAGAAGYEQYF. CDR3 bases: TGTGCCAGCAGCTTAGCGGGACTAGCGGGAGCAGCGGGGTACGAGCAGTACTTC.

The chain links TRBV12-3 or TRBV12-4 to TRBJ1-2; 9 positions agree with TRBD1. The CDR3 is made up of 16 amino acids. The ends lost 6 bases at V and 2 bases at J; junction bases unmatched: 10. CDR3 in DNA: TGTGCCAGCAGCCGACCGGGACAGGGTCAGAACTATGGCTACACCTTC. Its protein product is CASSRPGQGQNYGYTF.

On this clonotype itself: No conserved phenylalanine or tryptophan ends this CDR3, so it is likely a read error. The DNA is omitted, as the CDR3 cannot be located on it reliably, and the CDR3 follows TCRdb's listing. This chain links TRBV3-1 with TRBJ2-7; whether TRBD2, the table's D call, matches the DNA was not checked. Both ends counted, the CDR3 spans 11 residues. Per the germline V gene, CDR1 is LGHDT and CDR2 is YNNKEL (reference sequence). CDR3 residues: CASSPHPGLAG.

This clonotype was observed a handful of times. The chain recombines TRBV6-1 with TRBJ1-5, with D tentatively TRBD1 (6 bases). The CDR3 length is 13 residues. Germline V lookup: CDR1 MNHNS, CDR2 SASEGT. Trimming pared 8 bases from V and 5 bases from J, leaving 13 bases between. CDR3 region: CASGNREDQPQHF. The CDR3 DNA follows: TGTGCCAGCGGAAACAGGGAAGATCAGCCCCAGCATTTT.

The chain links TRBV30 to TRBJ2-1; D could derive from TRBD1 or TRBD2 (5 bases each). This CDR3 region has 15 residues. The germline V and J ends were trimmed by 0 bases and 1 base, with 10 bases remaining between them. Germline lookup yields CDR1 GTSNPN and CDR2 SVGIG (reference sequence). The CDR3 sequence: CAWSVEGSSYNEQFF. CDR3 coding DNA: TGTGCCTGGAGTGTCGAGGGGTCTTCCTACAATGAGCAGTTCTTC.

Here the CDR3 reads CASNRSNQPQHF. Written as DNA, the CDR3 is TGTGCCAGCAACCGTAGCAATCAGCCCCAGCATTTT. The chain carries TRBV28 and TRBJ1-5, with no clear D. V gave up 7 bases and J gave up 0 bases, with 4 bases separating them. The CDR3 length is 12 residues. Germline CDR1 reads MDHEN; CDR2 reads SYDVKM.

This clonotype was counted ten times or more. The chain carries TRBV7-8 and TRBJ2-2, with a possible D match to TRBD2 (6 bases). Germline CDR1 SGHVS, CDR2 FQNEAQ. The germline V and J ends were trimmed by 3 bases and 5 bases, with 28 bases remaining between them. CDR3 length: 20 residues. CDR3 in amino acids: CASSLYREGRREAGTGELFF. The CDR3 DNA reads as TGTGCCAGCAGCTTGTACCGCGAAGGGCGCAGGGAGGCGGGGACCGGGGAGCTGTTTTTT. The entire variable domain, with the rest obtained from reference TRBV7-8 and TRBJ2-2, is as follows: GAGVSQSPRYKVAKRGQDVALRCDPISGHVSLFWYQQALGQGPEFLTYFQNEAQLDKSGLPSDRFFAERPEGSVSTLKIQRTQQEDSAVYLCASSLYREGRREAGTGELFFGEGSRLTVL.

This clonotype has ten or more counts. The V and J genes are TRBV7-9 and TRBJ2-1; 9 nucleotides match TRBD1. The CDR3 length is 15 residues. The junction had 6 bases not matched to a gene; V was cut back by 5 bases and J by 4 bases. The germline gives CDR1 SEHNR, CDR2 FQNEAQ (reference sequence). The CDR3 DNA follows: TGTGCCAGCAGCCAGATGGGACAGGGTTACAATGAGCAGTTCTTC. It encodes CASSQMGQGYNEQFF. The whole variable domain, remainder taken from reference TRBV7-9 and TRBJ2-1, is DTGVSQNPRHKITKRGQNVTFRCDPISEHNRLYWYRQTLGQGPEFLTYFQNEAQLEKSRLLSDRFSAERPKGSFSTLEIQRTEQGDSAMYLCASSQMGQGYNEQFFGPGTRLTVL.

The rearrangement uses TRBV5-5 and TRBJ1-2, with D possibly TRBD1 on 5 matching bases. Deletions cut 3 bases from V and 5 bases from J, with 17 bases between. Germline V gives CDR1 SGHKS, CDR2 YYEKEE (reference sequence). CDR3 length: 15 residues. In nucleotides, the CDR3 is TGTGCCAGCAGCTCCCCGGGACGGCGGATTTATGGCTACACCTTC. This sequence encodes CASSSPGRRIYGYTF.

This clonotype was picked up many times. The rearrangement links TRBV29-1 to TRBJ2-7; D is undetermined. Germline V gene data show CDR1 as SQVTM and CDR2 as ANQGSEA. With 1 base removed from V and 1 base from J, the gap between germline ends came to 2 bases. The CDR3 loop spans 11 amino acids. The CDR3 DNA follows: TGCAGCGTTGAAGGGTCCTACGAGCAGTACTTC. This encodes CSVEGSYEQYF.

This clonotype was seen many times. The chain combines TRBV12-5 with TRBJ2-1; D is possibly TRBD2 (7 bases). Germline V gene lookup returns CDR1 LGHNT and CDR2 FRNRAP. There are 14 residues in the CDR3. V was pared by 0 bases and J by 6 bases, with 9 bases between. The CDR3 bases are TGTGCTAGTGGTTTGGTAGGGGGGGTCAATGAGCAGTTCTTC. This sequence encodes CASGLVGGVNEQFF.

This sequence joins TRBV4-3 and TRBJ1-1; 7 bases fit TRBD1. V shed 0 bases, J shed 3 bases, and the junction held 7 bases outside the gene matches. The CDR3 is 16 amino acids. CDR1 is LGHNA and CDR2 is YSLEER in the germline V gene. CDR3 sequence: CASSQDRGTGDTEAFF. CDR3 nucleotide sequence: TGCGCCAGCAGCCAAGATAGAGGAACAGGGGACACTGAAGCTTTCTTT.

The rearrangement uses TRBV6-2 or TRBV6-3 and TRBJ2-7; D is ambiguous. Germline loops: CDR1 MNHEY, CDR2 SVGEGT. The CDR3 has 14 residues. V was trimmed by 6 bases and J by 3 bases, leaving 15 bases between them. The CDR3 region has the DNA TGTGCCAGCAGCCCCGCCCAGAACAACTACGAGCAGTACTTC. It is translated as CASSPAQNNYEQYF.

This chain joins TRBV2 and TRBJ1-1; the D is unclear. Germline lookup yields CDR1 SNHLY and CDR2 FYNNEI. Trimming took 7 bases from V and 4 from J, leaving 13 bases between them. There are 13 residues in the CDR3. CDR3 bases: TGTGCCAGCACAAAACGGGAAGCCACTGAAGCTTTCTTT. This codes for CASTKREATEAFF.